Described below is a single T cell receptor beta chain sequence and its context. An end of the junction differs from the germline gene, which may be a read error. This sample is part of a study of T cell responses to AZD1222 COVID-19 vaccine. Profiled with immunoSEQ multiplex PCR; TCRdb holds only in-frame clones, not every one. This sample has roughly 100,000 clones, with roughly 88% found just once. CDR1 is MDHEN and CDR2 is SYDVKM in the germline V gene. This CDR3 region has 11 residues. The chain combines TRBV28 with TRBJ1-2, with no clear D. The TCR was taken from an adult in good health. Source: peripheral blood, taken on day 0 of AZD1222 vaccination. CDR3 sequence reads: CASSLRADPYF. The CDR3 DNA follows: TGTGCCAGCAGTTTAAGGGCCGATCCTTACTTC.